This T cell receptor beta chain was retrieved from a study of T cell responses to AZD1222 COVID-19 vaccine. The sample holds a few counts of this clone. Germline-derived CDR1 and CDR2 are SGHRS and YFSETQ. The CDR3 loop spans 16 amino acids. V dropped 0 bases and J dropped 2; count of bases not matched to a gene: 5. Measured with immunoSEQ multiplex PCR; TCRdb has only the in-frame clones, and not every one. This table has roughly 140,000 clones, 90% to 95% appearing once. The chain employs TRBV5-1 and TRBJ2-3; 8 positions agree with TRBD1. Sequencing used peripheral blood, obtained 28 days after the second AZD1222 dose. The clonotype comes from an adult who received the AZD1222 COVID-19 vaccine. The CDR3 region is CASSLGGTGSTDTQYF. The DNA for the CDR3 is TGCGCCAGCAGCTTGGGGGGGACAGGATCCACAGATACGCAGTATTTT.